This T cell receptor beta chain comes out of a study of vaccination and CD4 T cells after COVID-19. About the study: Convalescent individuals exhibited SARS-CoV-2 positivity on nasal swab PCR, with several mild and one severe presentation. A CEFX pool, an HIV-1 Nef pool, or else no peptide went into the control cultures.

Sequencing of cultured CD4+ T cell DNA used the Oncomine TCR Beta short-read assay. TCRdb used MiXCR to reprocess the PCR reads, holding one entry per CDR3 protein. Among 23,000 or so distinct CDR3 sequences listed, approximately 28% were seen once. CDR3 size: 14 residues. Trimming took 3 bases from V and 9 from J, leaving 17 bases between them. CDR1 and CDR2 from the germline V gene are MNHNS and SASEGT. General observations from the study: Reactive clonotype counts went from median around 20 after infection to approximately 38 after vaccination, nonsignificantly.

On this clonotype itself: Its matching antigen is unknown.

Sample time point: late sampling 161 to 241 days after vaccination in a few convalescent patients. Specified treatment: approximately 11-day PBMC culture with coronavirus spike peptide pools or control peptides (ViraFEST assay). First, ViraFEST expanded antigen-specific T cells with peptide pools, and next it sequenced the TCRs. This receptor was taken from a human donor who had recovered from COVID-19. The chain links TRBV6-1 to TRBJ1-2; no definite D call. The input for sequencing was CD4+ T cells from blood, cultured in vitro, taken about 7 months after SARS-CoV-2 vaccination. This chain's CDR3 is CASSDNWGFNSYTF. CDR3 DNA sequence: TGTGCCAGCAGTGATAATTGGGGATTTAACAGCTACACCTTC.